The TCR beta chain described here comes from a study of early T cells in non-severe SARS-CoV-2 infection. In the study overall: Unpaired chains resulted from sequencing bulk RNA of unsorted whole blood.

The CDR3 sequence is 13 residues long. Deletions cut 4 bases from V and 1 base from J, with 7 bases between. Looked up from germline, CDR1 is ENHRY and CDR2 is SYGVKD. Each cDNA molecule carried a unique molecular identifier. TCRdb fed the 5' RACE reads into MiXCR, producing one record per CDR3 protein. The table shows under 95,000 distinct CDR3 sequences, with approximately 12% occurring only once. This clonotype was counted many times. The chain recombines TRBV10-3 with TRBJ2-5; D not resolved. The sample taken for sequencing was whole blood. This sequence was found in an adult who was a healthcare worker with PCR-confirmed SARS-CoV-2 infection or an uninfected control (not recorded which). For the CDR3, the DNA is TGTGCCATCAGTGTCCAGAGCCAAGAGACCCAGTACTTC. Protein sequence: CAISVQSQETQYF.